The source of this T cell receptor (beta chain) is a study of blood T cell repertoires in COVID-19. Study summary: Donors in the United States, Italy and Spain gave samples during acute or convalescent COVID-19.

This clone was recorded once. Under the authors' procedure: How many nucleated cells were present was estimated from reference gene primer amplification. Method: immunoSEQ multiplex PCR; TCRdb's copy keeps in-frame clones and lacks some. That table gives V, J and clone size, and the DNA gave D and trimming. The sample holds about 310,000 clones; roughly 84% are singletons and the top ten take 1%. This CDR3 comprises 14 residues. Per the germline V gene, CDR1 is LNHDA and CDR2 is SQIVND (reference sequence). V dropped 8 bases and J dropped 0 bases, with 8 bases sitting between them. The chain has TRBV19 and TRBJ2-6; tentatively, D is TRBD1 (6 bases). This TCR was sampled from a man aged 45 to 65 with active or convalescent COVID-19. Sequencing input: peripheral blood. In DNA form, the CDR3 reads TGTGCCAGTGACAGGTTCTCTGGGGCCAACGTCCTGACTTTC. Residues: CASDRFSGANVLTF.